The next 25 T cell receptor beta chains were all read from a single sample in a study of blood T cell repertoires in COVID-19. This table comes from immunoSEQ multiplex PCR, and its TCRdb copy is limited to in-frame clones, with some not included. The sample shows 110,000 to 150,000 clones, about 86% of them seen only once. Sample: peripheral blood. The receptors come from a human donor in a cohort sampled during active COVID-19.

As concerns this clone: The junction shows a germline mismatch at one end, possibly a read error. This rearrangement joins TRBV7-9 to TRBJ1-2; D is uncertain. From germline, CDR1 is SEHNR and CDR2 FQNEAQ (reference sequence). CDR3 length equals 14 residues. The CDR3 here is CASSLAAGNNGYTF. CDR3 DNA: TGTGCCAGCAGCTTAGCCGCAGGTAACAATGGCTACACCTTC.

The chain recombines TRBV27 with TRBJ1-2; tentatively, D is TRBD1 (5 bases). Per germline, CDR1 MNHEY and CDR2 SMNVEV (reference sequence). V was pared by 0 bases and J by 5 bases, with 13 bases between. The CDR3 is made up of 15 amino acids. The CDR3 nucleotides are TGTGCCAGCAGTTTATCGATAGGGGCAGGGTATGGCTACACCTTC. As protein: CASSLSIGAGYGYTF.

V usage is TRBV18 and J usage is TRBJ1-4; D is perhaps TRBD1 (6 bases). This CDR3 comprises 14 residues. Germline V CDR1 and CDR2: KGHSH, LQKENI. Trimming left V 6 bases short and J 8 bases short, with 16 bases between. The DNA of the CDR3 is TGTGCCAGCTCCCCTGACAGGACGAGCGAAAAACTGTTTTTT. Protein sequence: CASSPDRTSEKLFF.

This chain links TRBV3-1 (or the pseudogene TRBV3-2) with TRBJ1-1; D may be TRBD1 (6 bases). The germline V and J ends were trimmed by 0 bases and 14 bases, with 10 bases remaining between them. The CDR3 is 11 amino acids. Germline CDR1 LGHDT, CDR2 YNNKEL (reference sequence). CDR3: CASSQEGGAFF. The CDR3 nucleotides are TGTGCCAGCAGCCAAGAGGGGGGGGCATTCTTT.

In DNA, the CDR3 is TGCGCCAGCAGTGAGGGGGGGAACTATGGCTACACCTTC. This codes for CASSEGGNYGYTF. The chain employs TRBV10-2 and TRBJ1-2; D perhaps matches TRBD1 (5 bases). Deletions cut 2 bases from V and 2 bases from J, with 6 bases between. This CDR3 is 13 amino acids long. Per germline, CDR1 WSHSY and CDR2 SAAADI.

The V call is TRBV6-6, the J call TRBJ1-4; D not resolved. Between the trimmed V and J ends, which lost 7 bases and 7 bases, there was a span of 19 bases. The germline CDR1 and CDR2 sequences are MNHNY and SVGAGI (reference sequence). This CDR3 is 15 amino acids long. The CDR3 loop reads CASTFPPSGSEKLFF. DNA of the CDR3: TGTGCCAGCACCTTTCCCCCCTCGGGAAGTGAAAAACTGTTTTTT.

This rearrangement joins TRBV2 to TRBJ2-7; a weak D match, TRBD1 (6 bases). The CDR3 sequence is 14 residues long. Trimming took 6 bases from V and 2 from J, leaving 14 bases between them. Germline V lookup: CDR1 SNHLY, CDR2 FYNNEI. CDR3 sequence: CASSAGDTAYEQYF. The CDR3 region has the DNA TGTGCCAGCAGCGCCGGGGACACAGCCTACGAGCAGTACTTC.

V and J are TRBV11-3 and TRBJ2-7; D may be TRBD1 (7 bases). Germline lookup yields CDR1 SGHNT and CDR2 YENEEA. V dropped 1 base and J dropped 5 bases, with 12 bases sitting between them. The CDR3 contains 14 residues. The CDR3 DNA reads TGTGCCAGCAGCTTAGGGCAGGGGGGCGACGAGCAGTACTTC. Amino acid sequence: CASSLGQGGDEQYF.

The chain has TRBV12-3 or TRBV12-4 and TRBJ2-2; D ambiguous. The ends were cut back, 5 bases at V and 1 base at J, with 5 bases in the middle. The CDR3 sequence is 13 residues long. CDR3 protein: CASSTLNTGELFF. The DNA of the CDR3 is TGTGCCAGCAGTACTCTGAACACCGGGGAGCTGTTTTTT.

The rearrangement joins TRBV6-5 to TRBJ1-4; 8 positions agree with TRBD1. Germline CDR1 is MNHEY and CDR2 is SVGAGI. The CDR3 loop spans 14 amino acids. V dropped 6 bases and J dropped 8; count of bases not matched to a gene: 8. The CDR3 here is CASRGTGFGEKLFF. CDR3 bases: TGTGCCAGCAGGGGGACAGGTTTCGGGGAAAAACTGTTTTTT.

The chain combines TRBV3-1 (or the pseudogene TRBV3-2) with TRBJ1-5, with a possible D match to TRBD1 (6 bases). This CDR3 is built from 20 residues. The germline V gene has CDR1 LGHDT and CDR2 YNNKEL (reference sequence). V was pared by 0 bases and J by 4 bases, with 25 bases between. The CDR3 loop is CASSQDLILGGAAINQPQHF. CDR3 DNA sequence: TGTGCCAGCAGCCAAGACCTAATCCTGGGGGGGGCAGCGATTAATCAGCCCCAGCATTTT.

CDR3 coding DNA: TGTGCCAGCAGTGAAGGAATGGGAGGGGAGCAGTACTTC. Translating it yields CASSEGMGGEQYF. The chain is built from TRBV2 and TRBJ2-7; 7 nucleotides match TRBD2. Germline V CDR1 and CDR2: SNHLY, FYNNEI. V was pared by 1 base and J by 7 bases, with 4 bases of the junction left unmatched. CDR3 length: 13 residues.

This clone showed up just a few times. CDR3 nucleotide sequence: TGTGCCAGCAGTGGGGACAGGGGAAACGGCTATGGCTACACCTTC. It specifies CASSGDRGNGYGYTF. J is TRBJ1-2 and V is TRBV2, with TRBD1 matching 10 bases. V was pared by 4 bases and J by 4 bases, with 6 bases of the junction left unmatched. The CDR3 contains 15 residues. Germline CDR1 reads SNHLY; CDR2 reads FYNNEI. Supplemented by reference TRBV2 and TRBJ1-2, the full variable domain reads EPEVTQTPSHQVTQMGQEVILRCVPISNHLYFYWYRQILGQKVEFLVSFYNNEISEKSEIFDDQFSVERPDGSNFTLKIRSTKLEDSAMYFCASSGDRGNGYGYTFGSGTRLTVV.

The chain links TRBV5-1 to TRBJ2-2, with 12 bases aligning to TRBD1. CDR1 SGHRS and CDR2 YFSETQ come from the germline V gene. Losses at the gene ends were 4 bases for V and 4 bases for J; bases not matched to a gene: 5. The CDR3 contains 16 residues. The CDR3 bases are TGCGCCAGCAGCGCGGGACAGGGGGCGGGCACCGGGGAGCTGTTTTTT. This gives the protein CASSAGQGAGTGELFF.

This chain joins TRBV28 and TRBJ2-1; D is unresolved. This CDR3 is 14 amino acids long. V was shortened by 3 bases and J by 1 base, with 7 bases between the two germline ends. Germline V gene sequence: CDR1 MDHEN, CDR2 SYDVKM. CDR3 nucleotides: TGTGCCAGCAGTTTTTACAGTTCCTACAATGAGCAGTTCTTC. Translating it yields CASSFYSSYNEQFF.

The chain employs TRBV6-5 and TRBJ2-1; D may be TRBD1 (5 bases). The CDR3 sequence is 12 residues long. Germline V gene data show CDR1 as MNHEY and CDR2 as SVGAGI. The ends were cut back, 5 bases at V and 6 bases at J, with 8 bases in the middle. CDR3: CASSLDSNEQFF. The CDR3 DNA reads as TGTGCCAGCAGTCTAGACAGCAATGAGCAGTTCTTC.

The chain combines TRBV7-9 with TRBJ2-5; TRBD1 might be the D (6 bases). Germline lookup yields CDR1 SEHNR and CDR2 FQNEAQ (reference sequence). The V gene lost 8 bases and the J gene lost 1 base, with 11 bases spanning the gap. The CDR3 covers 13 residues. CDR3 in amino acids: CASRTGIQETQYF. The CDR3 nucleotides are TGTGCCAGCCGTACAGGGATCCAAGAGACCCAGTACTTC.

The gene calls are TRBV9 and TRBJ2-4, with 7 bases lining up with TRBD1. The CDR3 spans 16 residues. Trimming at V came to 0 bases and at J to 0 bases, leaving 3 bases not matched to a gene. CDR1 and CDR2 from the germline V gene are SGDLS and YYNGEE. The CDR3, as DNA: TGTGCCAGCAGCGTAGGGACAGGTCCAGCCAAAAACATTCAGTACTTC. Translating it yields CASSVGTGPAKNIQYF.

This clone appeared a few times. The chain combines TRBV11-2 with TRBJ2-5, with D tentatively TRBD1 (7 bases). The V gene's germline CDR1 is SGHAT and CDR2 FQNNGV. Trimming shortened V by 5 bases and J by 5 bases, and 12 bases separated the two germline ends. CDR3 length equals 13 residues. The CDR3: CASSPQGRETQYF. CDR3 bases: TGTGCCAGCAGCCCACAGGGGAGGGAGACCCAGTACTTC. Full variable domain (outside the CDR3, taken from reference TRBV11-2 and TRBJ2-5): EAGVAQSPRYKIIEKRQSVAFWCNPISGHATLYWYQQILGQGPKLLIQFQNNGVVDDSQLPKDRFSAERLKGVDSTLKIQPAKLEDSAVYLCASSPQGRETQYFGPGTRLLVL.

This clone is a singleton in its sample. J is TRBJ2-2 and V is TRBV4-1, with 11 positions matching TRBD2. Germline CDR1 MGHRA, CDR2 YSYEKL. V shed 1 base and J 7 bases; nucleotides not matched to a gene: 11. This CDR3 comprises 18 residues. The chain's CDR3 is CASSQVPSGGTGGGELFF. The CDR3 region has the DNA TGCGCCAGCAGCCAAGTACCTAGCGGGGGGACCGGGGGCGGGGAGCTGTTTTTT.

V gene TRBV5-1 combines with J gene TRBJ1-2, with D unresolved. Trimming cost V 0 bases and J 8 bases, with 11 bases left between them. The CDR3 totals 13 residues. From germline, CDR1 is SGHRS and CDR2 YFSETQ. CDR3 sequence (DNA): TGCGCCAGCAGCTTGGACCAGGTCGGAGGCTACACCTTC. Amino acids: CASSLDQVGGYTF.

The V and J genes are TRBV7-6 and TRBJ2-7, with 11 bases matching TRBD2. Germline loops: CDR1 SGHVS, CDR2 FNYEAQ. Losses at the gene ends were 6 bases for V and 0 bases for J; bases not matched to a gene: 4. CDR3 length: 15 amino acids. This CDR3 is CASSYTSGGSYEQYF. CDR3 DNA: TGTGCCAGCAGTTACACTAGCGGGGGCTCCTACGAGCAGTACTTC.

This clone appeared once. The chain has TRBV19 and TRBJ1-6; 7 bases align to TRBD1. Losses at the gene ends were 5 bases for V and 13 bases for J; bases not matched to a gene: 11. Germline CDR1 and CDR2: LNHDA and SQIVND (reference sequence). The CDR3 has 14 residues. CDR3 region: CASSPTGSKGPLHF. The CDR3 nucleotides read TGTGCCAGTAGTCCGACAGGGTCGAAGGGGCCCCTCCACTTT.

The chain links TRBV4-1 to TRBJ2-6, with 10 bases fitting TRBD1. The germline V gene has CDR1 MGHRA and CDR2 YSYEKL. The CDR3 is 17 amino acids. V was clipped by 4 bases and J by 2 bases; unmatched bases: 5. The CDR3 region has the DNA TGCGCCAGCAGCCGCGGGACAGGGGTAACTGGGGCCAACGTCCTGACTTTC. Its protein is CASSRGTGVTGANVLTF.

J is TRBJ1-1 and V is TRBV28; D is unclear. The germline gives CDR1 MDHEN, CDR2 SYDVKM. The CDR3 contains 14 residues. Trimming took off 4 bases at V and 3 bases at J, with 12 bases between the two ends. The CDR3 region is CASSSLGTYTEAFF. The CDR3 DNA reads TGTGCCAGCAGTTCCCTGGGCACCTACACTGAAGCTTTCTTT.